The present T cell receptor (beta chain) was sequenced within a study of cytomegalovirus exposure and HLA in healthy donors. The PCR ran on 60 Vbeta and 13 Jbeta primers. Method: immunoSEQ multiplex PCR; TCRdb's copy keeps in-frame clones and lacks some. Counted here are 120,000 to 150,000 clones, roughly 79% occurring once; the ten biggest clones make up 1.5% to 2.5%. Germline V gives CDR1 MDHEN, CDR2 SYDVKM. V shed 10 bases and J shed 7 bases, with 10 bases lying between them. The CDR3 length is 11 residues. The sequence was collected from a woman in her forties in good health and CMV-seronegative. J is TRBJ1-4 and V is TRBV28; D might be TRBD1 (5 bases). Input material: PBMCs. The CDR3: CATQTAEKLFF. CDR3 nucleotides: TGTGCCACCCAGACAGCTGAAAAACTGTTTTTT.